These T cell receptor beta chains were read from a single sample in a study of T cells in Graves' hyperthyroidism and ophthalmopathy. MiXCR, applied by TCRdb to the multiplex PCR reads, yields one record per CDR3 protein. There are approximately 430,000 distinct CDR3 sequences in the sample; 15% to 17% occur only once, and approximately 7.5% lies in the top ten. Material: blood. Every receptor here comes from a woman between 18 and 29 years old with Graves' hyperthyroidism. CDR3s include the opening cysteine and the closing phenylalanine or tryptophan. D genes are given only for firm matches. Clone size is given for some rows only: seen once, a few or many times, or a class if the clone is expanded.

>TRBV6-1|many|NA|TRBJ2-7
TGTGCCAGCAGTGCTGGAATCCTCTCCTACGAGCAGTACTTC
CASSAGILSYEQYF
>TRBV11-2|few|TRBD2|TRBJ2-3
TGTGCCAGCAGCTTAGTCGCGGGAGGGCCTCCAGATACGCAGTATTTT
CASSLVAGGPPDTQYF
>TRBV6-1|few|NA|TRBJ2-7
TGTGCCAGCGGGGGTCCGTACGAGCAGTACTTC
CASGGPYEQYF
>TRBV20-1|many|TRBD2|TRBJ2-5
TGCAGTGCCGGACTAGCGGGGCTTGAAGAGACCCAGTACTTC
CSAGLAGLEETQYF
>TRBV12-3/TRBV12-4|few|TRBD1|TRBJ2-3
TGTGCCAGCAGCCCATTCCGGGACAGGGGGCCGTGGGGGACAGATACGCAGTATTTT
CASSPFRDRGPWGTDTQYF
>TRBV29-1|many|NA|TRBJ1-1
TGCAGCGTTGGAGGACACTTGAACACTGAAGCTTTCTTT
CSVGGHLNTEAFF
>TRBV12-3/TRBV12-4|many|TRBD1|TRBJ1-2
TGTGCCAGCAGTTTTTGGGACAGCGACACTAACTATGGCTACACCTTC
CASSFWDSDTNYGYTF
>TRBV2|NA|TRBD1|TRBJ1-1
TGTGCCAGCAGTGATGACAGGGGACGGGACACTGAAGCTTTCTTT
CASSDDRGRDTEAFF
>TRBV24-1|many|TRBD2|TRBJ2-3
TGTGCCACCAGTGATTTTGTGGCTAGCGGGAGTAGGACAGATACGCAGTATTTT
CATSDFVASGSRTDTQYF
>TRBV5-1|NA|NA|TRBJ2-3
TGCGCCAGCAGCTTGGGGGCCCCGAGAGCAGATACGCAGTATTTT
CASSLGAPRADTQYF
>TRBV20-1|many|NA|TRBJ1-5
TGCAGTGCTAGAGGGGCTAATCAGCCCCAGCATTTT
CSARGANQPQHF
>TRBV7-2|many|NA|TRBJ2-7
TGTGCCAGCAGCCCCGGGTTCTCCTACGAGCAGTACTTC
CASSPGFSYEQYF
>TRBV14|many|NA|TRBJ2-7
TGTGCCAGCAGCCTACAGGGAGGAGGCGAGCAGTACTTC
CASSLQGGGEQYF
>TRBV6-1|many|NA|TRBJ1-4
TGTGCCAGCAGTCGCAATAGAGTTTATAATGAAAAACTGTTTTTT
CASSRNRVYNEKLFF
>TRBV20-1|many|NA|TRBJ1-6
TGCAGTGCTAGCCCGCAAGATTCACCCCTCCACTTT
CSASPQDSPLHF
>TRBV30|many|NA|TRBJ1-2
TGTGCCTGGAGTTACTCTCAGGGTCACTATGGCTACACCTTC
CAWSYSQGHYGYTF
>TRBV7-9|many|TRBD1|TRBJ2-7
TGTGCCAGCAGCGACAACAGGGGTTTAGACGAGCAGTACTTC
CASSDNRGLDEQYF
>TRBV7-9|many|TRBD1|TRBJ1-2
TGTGCCAGCAGCCTTGACAGGGCTGGCTACACCTTC
CASSLDRAGYTF
>TRBV12-3/TRBV12-4|NA|NA|TRBJ2-3
TGTGCCAGCAGTCCCTACAGGGAAGATACGCAGTATTTT
CASSPYREDTQYF
>TRBV19|many|TRBD1|TRBJ2-3
TGTGCCAGTAGTGCAAGCGGGACAGGGGGCGCCGGAGATACGCAGTATTTT
CASSASGTGGAGDTQYF
>TRBV7-9|many|NA|TRBJ1-4
TGTGCCAGCAGCCTCCGGGCCCCTCGATATGAAAAACTGTTTTTT
CASSLRAPRYEKLFF
>TRBV4-1|few|NA|TRBJ1-5
TGCGCCAGCAGCCCCTTCCCCCCGGGGCCCCAGCATTTT
CASSPFPPGPQHF
>TRBV6-5|many|NA|TRBJ1-4
TGTGCCAGCAGTTACCTACGGAAGAATGAAAAACTGTTTTTT
CASSYLRKNEKLFF
>TRBV2|many|TRBD2|TRBJ2-3
TGTGCCAGCAGAAGGTGGGCGGGGGGTCTGCCAGATACGCAGTATTTT
CASRRWAGGLPDTQYF
>TRBV15|many|NA|TRBJ1-5
TGTGCCACCAGCATAGCAGGATCCTACCCACCAGATAGCAATCAGCCCCAGCATTTT
CATSIAGSYPPDSNQPQHF
>TRBV12-3/TRBV12-4|many|NA|TRBJ1-3
TGTGCCAGCAGTTTGGACAGACACTCTGGAAACACCATATATTTT
CASSLDRHSGNTIYF
>TRBV9|few|NA|TRBJ2-1
TGTGCCAGCAGCGTCCCTGCGTCCGGTGAGCAGTTCTTC
CASSVPASGEQFF
>TRBV20-1|many|TRBD1|TRBJ2-4
TGCAGTGCCAGGACAGGGGGAAACATTCAGTACTTC
CSARTGGNIQYF
>TRBV20-1|many|NA|TRBJ2-6
TGCAGTGCCATCGCTCTCGACAGCGACCTCTCTGGGGCCAACGTCCTGACTTTC
CSAIALDSDLSGANVLTF
>TRBV28|many|NA|TRBJ1-1
TGTGCCAGCAGTCCAACTCCGTGGGACGGTGGAAGTGAAGCTTTCTTT
CASSPTPWDGGSEAFF
>TRBV19|few|NA|TRBJ1-3
TGTGCCACCAGACCAGGGTCCCCTGGAAACACCATATATTTT
CATRPGSPGNTIYF
>TRBV11-2|NA|TRBD2|TRBJ2-3
TGTGCCAGCAGGAAGGGACTAGCGGGAGGGTCCAGAAGCACAGATACGCAGTATTTT
CASRKGLAGGSRSTDTQYF
>TRBV2|NA|NA|TRBJ2-5
TGTGCCAGCAGAGAGTCGTGGCTCCAGTACTTC
CASRESWLQYF
>TRBV20-1|few|TRBD1|TRBJ1-6
TGCAGTGCCCAGCCGGGACAGGGTAATTCACCCCTCCACTTT
CSAQPGQGNSPLHF
>TRBV15|many|NA|TRBJ1-5
TGTGCCACCAGCAGAGATTGGGACCGCACCGGGCCCCAGCATTTT
CATSRDWDRTGPQHF
>TRBV30|many|NA|TRBJ2-7
TGTGCCTGGAGTGATGGGCGGTCCTACGAGCAGTACTTC
CAWSDGRSYEQYF
>TRBV10-3|NA|TRBD2|TRBJ2-1
TGTGCCATCAGTAGGGAAAGCGGGGGTCAGAACAATGAGCAGTTCTTC
CAISRESGGQNNEQFF
>TRBV29-1|NA|NA|TRBJ1-1
TGCAGCGTTGAAGGCTTCAGGACTGAAGCTTTCTTT
CSVEGFRTEAFF
>TRBV13|NA|TRBD2|TRBJ2-1
TGTGCCAGCAGCCCGGGCGGGGGGCGGGGGGCCTTGGGGATCAGCTCCTACAATGAGCAGTTCTTC
CASSPGGGRGALGISSYNEQFF
>TRBV4-1|many|NA|TRBJ1-6
TGCGCCAGCAGCCAAGGTGGGGGGCCTGTGTATTCACCCCTCCACTTT
CASSQGGGPVYSPLHF
>TRBV14|many|NA|TRBJ2-5
TGTGCCAGCAGCCAAGATGTTGGACTATATCAAGAGACCCAGTACTTC
CASSQDVGLYQETQYF
>TRBV4-1|few|TRBD1|TRBJ1-4
TGCGCCAGCAGCCAAGATCCAGGACAGGGACAAAAACTGTTTTTT
CASSQDPGQGQKLFF
>TRBV7-9|many|TRBD2|TRBJ2-7
TGTGCCAGCAGCGCGGGGACTAGCGGGCCATACCAGCAGTACTTC
CASSAGTSGPYQQYF
>TRBV27|many|NA|TRBJ1-5
TGTGCCAGCAGTTTGGGCCCGCCTTATAGCAATCAGCCCCAGCATTTT
CASSLGPPYSNQPQHF
>TRBV24-1|many|NA|TRBJ2-3
TGTGCCACCAGTGATTTTGCAGGGGACAACGCAGATACGCAGTATTTT
CATSDFAGDNADTQYF
>TRBV6-1|few|NA|TRBJ2-1
TGTGCCAGCAGTGAAGCGCGGAACAATGAGCAGTTCTTC
CASSEARNNEQFF
>TRBV5-1|many|TRBD1|TRBJ1-4
TGCGCCAGCAGCTTGGACGGACAGGTTAATGAAAAACTGTTTTTT
CASSLDGQVNEKLFF
>TRBV7-2|many|NA|TRBJ2-7
TGTGCCAGCGGGGGACATGGACCCTACGAGCAGTACTTC
CASGGHGPYEQYF
>TRBV15|NA|NA|TRBJ1-2
TGTGCCACCAGCGGAGATGCCTTTCTAAGGACCTATGGCTACACCTTC
CATSGDAFLRTYGYTF
>TRBV10-3|NA|TRBD2|TRBJ2-2
TGTGCCATCAGTGAGGACGGGAGGGTCACCGGGGAGCTGTTTTTT
CAISEDGRVTGELFF
>TRBV11-2|many|TRBD1|TRBJ1-2
TGTGCCAGCAGTCGGGACAGGAACTATGGCTACACCTTC
CASSRDRNYGYTF
>TRBV27|NA|TRBD1|TRBJ1-2
TGTGCCACTAAGGACAGGGGGCTAACCTATGGCTACACCTTC
CATKDRGLTYGYTF
>TRBV11-2|NA|TRBD1|TRBJ2-4
TGTGCCAGCAGCTTAAGGGACAGGGGTTATCAAAACATTCAGTACTTC
CASSLRDRGYQNIQYF
>TRBV20-1|many|NA|TRBJ2-2
TGCAGTGCTAGAGGTTTGGGGGAGCTGTTTTTT
CSARGLGELFF
>TRBV3-1|few|NA|TRBJ2-5
TGTGCCAGCAGCCAGGGAGAGGCCGGGACCCAGTACTTC
CASSQGEAGTQYF